These T cell receptor beta chains were read from a single sample in a study of T cell clones after liver transplantation. Generated by immunoSEQ multiplex PCR, the TCRdb table keeps only in-frame clones and is missing some. This table holds 65,000 to 95,000 clones, about 80% found once. The sample was CD4+ T cells from blood, taken before liver transplant. These receptor sequences come from a human donor who received a liver transplant. Each CDR3 is given with its conserved first and last residue. A D gene is named only where the DNA matches it firmly. Clone size is stated in some rows and not others, as once, few, many or a class when expanded.

CDR3 protein	CDR3 DNA	V gene	clone size	J gene	D gene
CAISGASGSNEQFF	TGTGCCATCAGTGGGGCTAGCGGGAGTAATGAGCAGTTCTTC	TRBV10-3	NA	TRBJ2-1	TRBD2
CASRVGQGEAFF	TGTGCCAGCAGGGTTGGACAGGGTGAAGCTTTCTTT	TRBV6-6	NA	TRBJ1-1	TRBD1
CAWRGAGLNGYTF	TGTGCCTGGAGGGGAGCGGGGCTTAATGGCTACACCTTC	TRBV30	NA	TRBJ1-2	NA
CASSELSIRTEAFF	TGTGCCAGCAGTGAGCTATCGATTCGGACTGAAGCTTTCTTT	TRBV6-1	NA	TRBJ1-1	NA
CASSSPRDTSWVAKNIQYF	TGTGCCAGCAGCTCGCCCCGGGACACTTCGTGGGTGGCCAAAAACATTCAGTACTTC	TRBV5-6	NA	TRBJ2-4	NA
CASSLRGGPQAHGYTF	TGTGCCAGCAGTTTAAGAGGTGGGCCCCAAGCTCATGGCTACACCTTC	TRBV28	few	TRBJ1-2	NA
CATSSTKGARETQYF	TGTGCCACCAGCTCCACCAAAGGGGCCCGGGAGACCCAGTACTTC	TRBV15	NA	TRBJ2-5	NA
CASSGQTNYGYTF	TGTGCCAGCAGCGGACAGACCAACTATGGCTACACCTTC	TRBV5-5	once	TRBJ1-2	NA
CASSLVSPYEQYF	TGCGCCAGCAGCTTGGTTTCCCCCTACGAGCAGTACTTC	TRBV5-1	NA	TRBJ2-7	NA
CSARFYTEAFF	TGCAGTGCTAGATTCTACACTGAAGCTTTCTTT	TRBV20-1	NA	TRBJ1-1	NA
CASSHDRVHQPQHF	TGTGCCAGCAGCCATGACAGGGTACATCAGCCCCAGCATTTT	TRBV9	NA	TRBJ1-5	TRBD1
CSARDINEQFF	TGCAGTGCTAGAGATATCAATGAGCAGTTCTTC	TRBV20-1	NA	TRBJ2-1	NA